The next 20 T cell receptor beta chains were all read from a single sample in a study of blood T cells in healthy people across ages. A second PCR, run for roughly 7 to 12 cycles, used a sample-barcoded 5' primer plus a J-beta primer mix. TCRdb re-analysed the 5' RACE reads in MiXCR, keeping a single row per CDR3 protein. The profile shows roughly 650,000 distinct CDR3 sequences, about 34% of them singletons. The source material was blood. All receptors come from an elderly woman in good health.

With regard to this clonotype: This may be a read error: a much more frequent sequence differs by one nucleotide. The chain joins TRBV20-1 to TRBJ2-4; 11 bases match TRBD1. The J call may be mistaken, given a closer DNA end match to TRBJ2-5. The CDR3 loop spans 15 amino acids. Germline CDR1 DFQATT, CDR2 SNEGSKA (reference sequence). The CDR3 spells CSAGGGTGGGETQYF. The CDR3 nucleotides read TGCAGTGCTGGGGGCGGGACAGGGGGAGGAGAGACCCAGTACTTC.

This clonotype was seen many times. V gene TRBV20-1 combines with J gene TRBJ2-1, with a tentative D call TRBD2 (5 bases). The V and J ends lost 6 bases and 4 bases respectively, with 13 bases between them. Germline V CDR1 and CDR2: DFQATT, SNEGSKA (reference sequence). The CDR3 runs 13 residues. The CDR3 sequence is CSAGAGGYNEQFF. In nucleotides, the CDR3 is TGCAGTGCCGGAGCTGGAGGTTACAATGAGCAGTTCTTC.

This clonotype has a count of ten or more. The V call is TRBV7-2, the J call TRBJ2-7; a weak D match, TRBD1 (6 bases). Germline lookup yields CDR1 SGHTA and CDR2 FQGNSA. The CDR3 extends over 17 amino acids. The V end was cut by 1 base, the J end by 1 base, with 17 bases between. The CDR3 loop reads CASSLGFGQSLSYEQYF. In DNA form, the CDR3 reads TGTGCCAGCAGCTTAGGATTCGGACAGTCGCTTTCCTACGAGCAGTACTTC.

This rearrangement joins TRBV18 to TRBJ1-1; 12 bases map to TRBD1. This CDR3 is 14 amino acids long. Trimming took 6 bases from V and 5 from J; bases not matched to a gene: 4. Germline V gene sequence: CDR1 KGHSH, CDR2 LQKENI. In DNA form, the CDR3 reads TGTGCCAGCTCGGGACAGGGGGCCTGGACTGAAGCTTTCTTT. It yields the protein CASSGQGAWTEAFF. The variable domain in full, with the rest retrieved from reference TRBV18 and TRBJ1-1, is NAGVMQNPRHLVRRRGQEARLRCSPMKGHSHVYWYRQLPEEGLKFMVYLQKENIIDESGMPKERFSAEFPKEGPSILRIQQVVRGDSAAYFCASSGQGAWTEAFFGQGTRLTVV.

This clonotype has more than one count but fewer than ten. The J gene is TRBJ2-3, the V gene TRBV28; 11 positions match TRBD2. V lost 3 bases and J lost 3; bases outside the gene matches: 5. The germline V gene encodes CDR1 MDHEN and CDR2 SYDVKM. This CDR3 has 16 residues. CDR3 protein: CASSFMASGGTDTQYF. The CDR3 nucleotides read TGTGCCAGCAGTTTTATGGCTAGCGGGGGGACAGATACGCAGTATTTT.

On this clonotype itself: A much larger clone differs by one base, so this may be a read error. The chain combines TRBV29-1 with TRBJ2-1, with 14 nucleotides matching TRBD2. The DNA end favors TRBJ2-7, so the J call may be wrong. The CDR3 runs 16 residues. The germline V gene has CDR1 SQVTM and CDR2 ANQGSEA. CDR3 loop: CSVETSGGAIYNEQYF. The CDR3 DNA sequence: TGCAGCGTTGAGACTAGCGGGGGGGCAATCTACAATGAGCAGTACTTC.

This clonotype was counted many times. This rearrangement joins TRBV20-1 to TRBJ2-5; 10 nucleotides match TRBD2. The CDR3 is 15 residues long. Germline CDR1 is DFQATT and CDR2 is SNEGSKA (reference sequence). Trimming took 0 bases from V and 1 from J; bases not matched to a gene: 2. CDR3 loop: CSARDSGGPQETQYF. The CDR3 DNA sequence: TGCAGTGCTAGAGATAGCGGGGGGCCCCAAGAGACCCAGTACTTC.

This clonotype was detected a few times. V is TRBV6-5 and J is TRBJ1-4; D is uncertain. V was pared by 0 bases and J by 4 bases, with 9 bases between. CDR3 length: 15 residues. Germline CDR1 reads MNHEY; CDR2 reads SVGAGI. This chain's CDR3 is CASSYSDRSNEKLFF. In DNA form, the CDR3 reads TGTGCCAGCAGTTACTCAGATCGTAGTAATGAAAAACTGTTTTTT.

This clonotype was observed at least ten times. The chain links TRBV5-1 to TRBJ2-7; D may be TRBD1 or TRBD2 (5 bases each). V was trimmed by 0 bases and J by 3 bases, leaving 13 bases between them. The CDR3 has 15 residues. Germline CDR1 reads SGHRS; CDR2 reads YFSETQ. The CDR3 spells CASSLGAGAIYEQYF. The DNA of the CDR3 is TGCGCCAGCAGCTTGGGTGCCGGGGCCATCTACGAGCAGTACTTC.

This sequence joins TRBV30 and TRBJ1-1; D gene ambiguous. Germline CDR1 reads GTSNPN; CDR2 reads SVGIG (reference sequence). CDR3 length: 11 amino acids. The V end lost 3 bases, the J end lost 7 bases, and 9 bases lay between the germline ends. The CDR3 DNA reads TGTGCCTGGAGGGTGCGGGATGAAGCTTTCTTT. This translates into CAWRVRDEAFF.

This chain links TRBV12-3 or TRBV12-4 with TRBJ2-3; no firm D call. Deletions cut 6 bases from V and 2 bases from J, with 6 bases between. The length of the CDR3 is 12 residues. CDR3 nucleotide sequence: TGTGCCAGCAGAGTCCCCACAGATACGCAGTATTTT. Amino acid sequence: CASRVPTDTQYF.

A remark on this clonotype: Given a much more abundant clone one base away, this may be a read error. The chain has TRBV18 and TRBJ2-3, with D possibly being TRBD2 (6 bases). Looked up from germline, CDR1 is KGHSH and CDR2 is LQKENI. The CDR3 has 16 residues. CDR3 in amino acids: CARSPGTWESTDTQYF. The CDR3 nucleotides are TGTGCCCGCTCACCAGGGACTTGGGAAAGCACAGATACGCAGTATTTT.

This clonotype was counted many times. This chain joins TRBV12-3 or TRBV12-4 and TRBJ2-1; TRBD2 aligns across 9 bases. The CDR3 extends over 16 amino acids. V trimming: 5 bases; J trimming: 5 bases; junction bases outside the gene matches: 10. The CDR3 here is CASSPHQAGGDNEQFF. The CDR3 nucleotides read TGTGCCAGCAGTCCCCATCAGGCGGGGGGGGACAATGAGCAGTTCTTC.

This clonotype was seen at least ten times. The V call is TRBV6-2 or TRBV6-3, the J call TRBJ1-2; D is possibly TRBD1 (6 bases). The V gene's germline CDR1 is MNHEY and CDR2 SVGEGT. Trimming stripped 6 bases from V and 0 bases from J, with 14 bases between. CDR3 length: 15 residues. In DNA form, the CDR3 reads TGTGCCAGCAGACTATCGACAGGAGCTAACTATGGCTACACCTTC. This translates into CASRLSTGANYGYTF.

V usage is TRBV4-2 and J usage is TRBJ1-2; TRBD1 matches at 12 bases. The CDR3 runs to 18 residues. V dropped 1 base and J dropped 2; count of bases not matched to a gene: 8. Germline CDR1 and CDR2: LGHNA and YNFKEQ. The CDR3 loop is CASSQAGTGGEGNYGYTF. DNA for the CDR3: TGTGCCAGCAGCCAAGCCGGGACAGGGGGCGAGGGGAACTATGGCTACACCTTC.

This clonotype has just one count. This chain links TRBV12-3 or TRBV12-4 with TRBJ2-7, with D unclear. V was trimmed by 0 bases and J by 2 bases, leaving 8 bases between them. The CDR3 is 14 residues long. In DNA, the CDR3 is TGTGCCAGCAGTTTAGCAAAGGGTGCCTACGAGCAGTACTTC. Protein product: CASSLAKGAYEQYF.

The CDR3 here is CAISIAGPSYNEQFF. DNA for the CDR3: TGTGCCATCAGTATAGCGGGACCCTCCTACAATGAGCAGTTCTTC. The chain has TRBV10-3 and TRBJ2-1, with TRBD2 matching over 8 bases. Germline CDR1 and CDR2: ENHRY and SYGVKD. Unmatched junction bases numbered 3, after V lost 5 bases and J lost 0 bases. The CDR3 runs to 15 residues.

This clonotype came up a few times. The rearrangement joins TRBV3-1 to TRBJ2-3; 10 bases line up with TRBD1. V lost 6 bases, J lost 1 base, and 4 bases stayed unmatched. The CDR3 length is 15 residues. Germline-derived CDR1 and CDR2 are LGHDT and YNNKEL (reference sequence). The chain's CDR3 is CASRGGTGGTDTQYF. CDR3 in DNA: TGTGCCAGCAGGGGCGGGACAGGGGGCACAGATACGCAGTATTTT.

Of note for this clonotype: This may arise from a read error, as a much more abundant clone is one base away. CDR3 amino acids: CVSSLDASGVASYF. CDR3 coding DNA: TGTGTCAGCAGCTTAGACGCTAGCGGGGTTGCATCGTACTTC. The V call is TRBV7-2, the J call TRBJ2-7; 9 bases align to TRBD2. CDR1 is SGHTA, CDR2 FQGNSA, per germline. This CDR3 is built from 14 residues.

This clonotype showed up many times. V usage is TRBV5-1 and J usage is TRBJ1-1; possible D gene TRBD1, 6 bases. Germline V CDR1 and CDR2: SGHRS, YFSETQ. V was shortened by 2 bases and J by 1 base, with 12 bases between the two germline ends. The CDR3 covers 15 residues. CDR3 residues: CASSLTGFGNTEAFF. The CDR3 DNA sequence: TGCGCCAGCAGCTTAACAGGGTTCGGGAACACTGAAGCTTTCTTT.